This TCR beta chain was profiled in a study of shared T cell receptors in the human thymus. This CDR3 spans 17 amino acids. V dropped 2 bases and J dropped 5 bases, with 19 bases sitting between them. Per the germline V gene, CDR1 is MGHRA and CDR2 is YSYEKL. Some clones are missing from TCRdb's copy, which holds only in-frame ones; the method was immunoSEQ multiplex PCR. The sample carries 600,000 or so clones, approximately 89% recorded once. These sequences were also reported in another study, on human thymus T cells. That paper states: Immunologically healthy infants in Finland undergoing congenital heart defect surgery were the donors. Thymic as well as blood repertoires seemed to favor certain V and J genes unevenly. As related research reported, thymic repertoires overlapped highly among unrelated individuals.

The sample taken for sequencing was thymocytes. The chain combines TRBV4-1 with TRBJ2-1; a possible D gene is TRBD1 (5 bases). This TCR was recovered from a boy under three years old with a congenital heart defect. CDR3 amino acids: CASSQPRLSTENNEQFF. Here the CDR3 DNA reads TGCGCCAGCAGCCAACCACGCCTATCGACAGAGAACAATGAGCAGTTCTTC.